Sequencing of this TCR beta chain was carried out in a study of cytomegalovirus exposure and HLA in healthy donors. PCR primers comprised 60 Vbeta and 13 Jbeta primers. TCRdb keeps only in-frame clones here, not all; method: immunoSEQ multiplex PCR. The data show roughly 290,000 clones, about four fifths seen once. The sequencing input was PBMCs. The TCR comes from a girl aged 2 to 10 in good health and CMV-seronegative.

The CDR3 is CASRVGLSTDTQYF. In nucleotides, the CDR3 is TGTGCCAGCAGAGTGGGACTCAGCACAGATACGCAGTATTTT. The rearrangement joins TRBV27 to TRBJ2-3; possibly TRBD2 for D (6 bases). This CDR3 is 14 amino acids long. Germline V gene sequence: CDR1 MNHEY, CDR2 SMNVEV (reference sequence). Trimming removed 6 bases from V and 0 bases from J, with 10 bases in between.